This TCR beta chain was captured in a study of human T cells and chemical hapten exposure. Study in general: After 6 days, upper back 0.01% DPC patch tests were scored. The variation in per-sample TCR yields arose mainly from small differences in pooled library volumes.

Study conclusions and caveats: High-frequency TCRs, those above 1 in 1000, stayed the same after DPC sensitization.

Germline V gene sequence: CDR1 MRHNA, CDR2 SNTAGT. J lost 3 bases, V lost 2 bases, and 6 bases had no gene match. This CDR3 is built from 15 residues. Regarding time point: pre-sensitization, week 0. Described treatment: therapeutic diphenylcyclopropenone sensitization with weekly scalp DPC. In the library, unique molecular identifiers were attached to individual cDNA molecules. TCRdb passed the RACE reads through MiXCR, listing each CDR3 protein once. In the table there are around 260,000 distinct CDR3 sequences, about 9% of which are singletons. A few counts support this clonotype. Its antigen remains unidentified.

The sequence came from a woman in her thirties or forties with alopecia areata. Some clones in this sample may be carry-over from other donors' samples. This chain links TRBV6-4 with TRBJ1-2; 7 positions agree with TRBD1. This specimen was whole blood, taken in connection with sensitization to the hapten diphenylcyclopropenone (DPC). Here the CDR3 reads CASSDTTGEDYGYTF. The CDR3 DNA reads TGTGCCAGCAGTGACACAACAGGGGAGGACTATGGCTACACCTTC.